This T cell receptor (beta chain) is from a study of blood T cell repertoires in COVID-19 (TCRdb year 2020). Study-wide context: Samples from collaborators originated in the United States, Italy and Spain and spanned both the acute and convalescent phases of COVID-19. Where available, HLA class I and class II types were taken from metadata supplied by the sample provider and were not determined by assay-based typing. Samples came from the ongoing ImmuneRACE study (first 160 participants) plus 1,254 subjects from 6 global collaborators. The dataset comprised deeply sampled blood TCRbeta repertoires from subjects exposed to, actively infected with, or recovered from COVID-19. Sample metadata almost always included a de-identified subject ID, COVID-19 status, age in years and sex. The repertoires were released in a freely available public database meant as a resource for research on the immune response to SARS-CoV-2. The material from the prospective study consisted of cDNA or gDNA derived from T cells, B-cell-depleted T cells, or PBMCs.

According to the germline V gene, CDR1 reads SGHTA and CDR2 reads FQGNSA. Taken from cysteine to phenylalanine, the CDR3 has 17 residues. Just the 51-base CDR3 DNA is kept, in frame starting at base 1. V ends up 4 bases short and J 3 bases short, with an unmatched junction base count of 12. As for this clone: It lacks a known antigen. Base qualities are not provided; no much larger clone lies one nucleotide away.

Whole blood was collected in K2EDTA tubes by collaborating institutions according to the institutions' own protocols. For TCRbeta analysis, collaborator samples were shipped as frozen whole blood, as isolated PBMCs, or as DNA extracted from either sample type. Points the paper makes about the study in general: Clinical and demographic metadata were provided uncurated, with the amount varying by source and participant.

TCRbeta CDR3 regions were amplified from genomic DNA using the immunoSEQ Assay, a bias-controlled multiplex PCR. As for the original processing: Nucleated cell counts per sample were estimated from amplification of reference gene primers within the assay. To quantify the absolute abundance of each unique TCRbeta CDR3 rearrangement, sequence reads were collapsed and filtered. For each sample, productive Simpson clonality was calculated as the square root of Simpson's diversity index over productive rearrangements. The immuneACCESS repertoire file appears here via TCRdb, limited to in-frame rearrangements. These files lack a portion of the clones; in checked studies, under half of the deficit traces to unresolved V genes, and the cause of the others is not known. That table supplies the V and J calls and clone size; D and trimming were determined from the DNA. The sample table shows 150,000 to 200,000 clones, and roughly 83% are seen once. Approximately 1.5% of the sample comes from the top ten.

The sequencing input was peripheral blood. The TCR comes from a human donor in a cohort sampled during active COVID-19. The receptor chain draws on TRBV7-2 and TRBJ2-4; 7 middle bases align to TRBD2. The DNA is TGTGCCAGCAGCTACCGAGGGGTAGCGGGTAACAAAAACATTCAGTACTTC. Translated, this is CASSYRGVAGNKNIQYF.